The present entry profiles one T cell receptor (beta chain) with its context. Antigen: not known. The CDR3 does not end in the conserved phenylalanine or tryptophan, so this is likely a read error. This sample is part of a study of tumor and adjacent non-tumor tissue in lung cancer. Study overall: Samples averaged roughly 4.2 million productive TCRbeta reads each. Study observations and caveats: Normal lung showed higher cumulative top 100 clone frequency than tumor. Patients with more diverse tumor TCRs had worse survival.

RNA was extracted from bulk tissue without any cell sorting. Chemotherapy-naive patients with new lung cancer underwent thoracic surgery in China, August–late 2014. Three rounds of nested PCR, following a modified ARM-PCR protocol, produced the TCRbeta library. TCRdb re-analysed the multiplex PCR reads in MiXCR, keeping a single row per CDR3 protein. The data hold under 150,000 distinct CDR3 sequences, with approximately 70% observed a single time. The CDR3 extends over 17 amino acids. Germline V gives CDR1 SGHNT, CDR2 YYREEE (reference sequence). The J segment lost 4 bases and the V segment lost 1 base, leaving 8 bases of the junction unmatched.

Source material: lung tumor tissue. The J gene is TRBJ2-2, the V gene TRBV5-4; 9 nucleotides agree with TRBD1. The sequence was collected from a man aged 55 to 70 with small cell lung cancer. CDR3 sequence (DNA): TGTGCCAGCAGCTTGCAACTGGGACAGGGTAGCACCGGGGAGCTGTTTTTG. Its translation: CASSLQLGQGSTGELFL.